This T cell receptor (beta chain) is drawn from a study of monozygotic twins with inflammatory bowel disease. Study-wide findings and caveats: Especially where disease activity was present, IBD patients had fewer clonotypes in common with others than healthy twins did. In patient repertoires, differing immunosuppressive treatments may have added some variability.

No DNA is given; TCRdb re-called the 5' RACE reads and lists each CDR3 protein once. The listing contains approximately 200,000 distinct CDR3 sequences. CDR3 length: 13 residues. The germline V gene encodes CDR1 SGHDT and CDR2 YYEEEE. The template was total RNA from whole blood, with no T cell sorting. A note on this clonotype: As yet, its antigen is unknown.

This receptor was identified in a human donor with ulcerative colitis or Crohn's disease, or a healthy co-twin of an affected twin (not recorded which). Input material: blood. V gene TRBV5-6 combines with J gene TRBJ2-1. The CDR3 loop is CASSLWPSNEQFF.